One sample yielded the 30 T cell receptor beta chains listed below, sequenced in a study of shared clonotypes between healthy human individuals. Here immunoSEQ multiplex PCR was the method, and the copy in TCRdb shows in-frame clones only, minus some. The sample lists millions of clones, about 93% occurring once. Naive-designated CD8 cells lacked CD45RO, were positively enriched for CCR7, and omitted terminally differentiated effector memory CD45RA+ cells. The specimen was naive CD8+ T cells from PBMCs. The receptors here all came from a young man in good health. Some clones in this sample may be carry-over from other donors' samples.

The gene calls are TRBV18 and TRBJ2-7; no firm D call. The CDR3 has 14 amino acids. V lost 0 bases, J lost 2 bases, and 8 bases lay in between. The germline CDR1 and CDR2 sequences are KGHSH and LQKENI. The CDR3 loop is CASSPPHNPYEQYF. CDR3 in DNA: TGTGCCAGCTCACCACCCCACAACCCCTACGAGCAGTACTTC.

V and J are TRBV27 and TRBJ2-7; no clear D gene. CDR1 is MNHEY, CDR2 SMNVEV, per germline (reference sequence). The CDR3 runs 13 residues. The germline V and J ends were trimmed by 5 bases and 2 bases, with 10 bases remaining between them. The DNA of the CDR3 is TGTGCCAGCAGTCCTTCTGAACCCTACGAGCAGTACTTC. Translation gives CASSPSEPYEQYF.

V usage is TRBV14 and J usage is TRBJ2-7; TRBD1 matches at 7 bases. Losses at the gene ends were 4 bases for V and 3 bases for J; bases not matched to a gene: 6. Germline values: CDR1 SGHDN, CDR2 FVKESK. CDR3 size: 14 residues. CDR3 protein: CASSPSGQYYEQYF. DNA of the CDR3: TGTGCCAGCAGCCCATCGGGACAGTACTACGAGCAGTACTTC.

In the case of this clone: Other nucleotide sequences from this sample produce the same CDR3. As DNA, the CDR3 is TGCAGTGCTAGAGTTGGAAACACCATATATTTT. As protein: CSARVGNTIYF. The chain has TRBV20-1 and TRBJ1-3; D gene uncertain. V was trimmed by 1 base and J by 3 bases, leaving 1 base between them. The CDR3 is made up of 11 amino acids. CDR1 is DFQATT, CDR2 SNEGSKA, per germline (reference sequence).

This chain uses TRBV29-1 with TRBJ2-3; no firm D call. Germline lookup yields CDR1 SQVTM and CDR2 ANQGSEA. This CDR3 spans 13 amino acids. V was clipped by 6 bases and J by 4 bases, with 14 bases between them. DNA for the CDR3: TGCAGCGTCAATCTGGGTAGCTCAGATACGCAGTATTTT. It encodes CSVNLGSSDTQYF.

V usage is TRBV4-1 and J usage is TRBJ2-7, with D possibly TRBD1 on 5 matching bases. Germline lookup yields CDR1 MGHRA and CDR2 YSYEKL. CDR3 size: 15 residues. V lost 1 base, J lost 0 bases, and 10 bases lay in between. The CDR3 is CASSQGAGPSYEQYF. Here the CDR3 DNA reads TGCGCCAGCAGCCAAGGGGCAGGGCCCTCCTACGAGCAGTACTTC.

The chain has TRBV6-6 and TRBJ2-7, with 8 positions matching TRBD1. From germline, CDR1 is MNHNY and CDR2 SVGAGI (reference sequence). CDR3 length: 14 amino acids. The junction had 11 bases not matched to a gene; V was cut back by 7 bases and J by 6 bases. CDR3 loop: CASNLRTGSPEQYF. CDR3 bases: TGTGCCAGCAACCTTAGGACAGGGAGCCCCGAGCAGTACTTC.

This chain links TRBV30 with TRBJ1-2, with D unclear. V was cut by 3 bases and J by 7 bases, with 6 bases left in between. Per the germline V gene, CDR1 is GTSNPN and CDR2 is SVGIG (reference sequence). CDR3 length equals 10 residues. The chain's CDR3 is CAWRALGYTF. CDR3 DNA sequence: TGTGCCTGGAGGGCACTTGGCTACACCTTC.

The rearrangement joins TRBV28 to TRBJ2-3; 7 bases fit TRBD1. The CDR3 sequence is 14 residues long. In germline, CDR1 is MDHEN, CDR2 SYDVKM. J gave up 4 bases and V 6 bases, and 7 bases lay outside the gene matches. CDR3 sequence: CASSIQGSADTQYF. The CDR3 bases are TGTGCCAGCAGCATACAGGGGAGCGCAGATACGCAGTATTTT.

This sequence joins TRBV9 and TRBJ2-1, with D possibly matching TRBD2 (5 bases). The V end lost 4 bases, the J end lost 0 bases, and 14 bases lay between the germline ends. There are 16 residues in the CDR3. Germline CDR1 is SGDLS and CDR2 is YYNGEE. DNA for the CDR3: TGTGCCAGCAGCCCAAGAGGGCCTATCTCCTACAATGAGCAGTTCTTC. As protein: CASSPRGPISYNEQFF. Supplemented by reference TRBV9 and TRBJ2-1, the full variable domain reads DSGVTQTPKHLITATGQRVTLRCSPRSGDLSVYWYQQSLDQGLQFLIQYYNGEERAKGNILERFSAQQFPDLHSELNLSSLELGDSALYFCASSPRGPISYNEQFFGPGTRLTVL.

The V call is TRBV5-6, the J call TRBJ2-1; D may correspond to TRBD1 or TRBD2 (5 bases each). Germline V gives CDR1 SGHDT, CDR2 YYEEEE. The V gene lost 4 bases and the J gene lost 6 bases, with 11 bases spanning the gap. The CDR3 runs 13 residues. The CDR3 spells CASSPGTGNEQFF. The CDR3 coding sequence is TGTGCCAGCAGCCCCGGGACCGGCAATGAGCAGTTCTTC.

The chain is built from TRBV7-6 and TRBJ1-4, with D possibly matching TRBD1 (6 bases). CDR1 and CDR2 (germline): SGHVS, FNYEAQ. V lost 5 bases to trimming and J lost 4 bases, with 14 bases between them. This CDR3 is 15 amino acids long. The DNA of the CDR3 is TGTGCCAGCAGCCCTGGCCAGGGGAATAATGAAAAACTGTTTTTT. Its translation: CASSPGQGNNEKLFF. Complete variable domain (other parts from reference TRBV7-6 and TRBJ1-4): GAGVSQSPRYKVTKRGQDVALRCDPISGHVSLYWYRQALGQGPEFLTYFNYEAQQDKSGLPNDRFSAERPEGSISTLTIQRTEQRDSAMYRCASSPGQGNNEKLFFGSGTQLSVL.

The CDR3 DNA follows: TGTGCCAGTAGTATGGTTTCTTACTATGGCTACACCTTC. Translating it yields CASSMVSYYGYTF. The chain combines TRBV19 with TRBJ1-2; D unresolved. The CDR3 is made up of 13 amino acids. The germline V and J ends were trimmed by 3 bases and 3 bases, with 8 bases remaining between them. The germline V gene encodes CDR1 LNHDA and CDR2 SQIVND (reference sequence).

A few counts support this clone. At the DNA level, this CDR3 is encoded by other sequences in the same sample as well. The V and J genes are TRBV9 and TRBJ1-1; D gene unclear. The length of the CDR3 is 13 residues. V lost 2 bases and J lost 1, with 6 bases in between. Germline lookup yields CDR1 SGDLS and CDR2 YYNGEE. This CDR3 is CASSVDQNTEAFF. The CDR3 DNA reads as TGTGCCAGCAGCGTTGACCAGAACACTGAAGCTTTCTTT. The entire variable domain, with the rest obtained from reference TRBV9 and TRBJ1-1, is as follows: DSGVTQTPKHLITATGQRVTLRCSPRSGDLSVYWYQQSLDQGLQFLIQYYNGEERAKGNILERFSAQQFPDLHSELNLSSLELGDSALYFCASSVDQNTEAFFGQGTRLTVV.

The chain uses TRBV21-1 and TRBJ1-4. TRBV21-1 is tagged as a pseudogene. The CDR3 extends over 13 amino acids. CDR3 residues: CASSRTGTEKLFF. CDR3 sequence (DNA): TGTGCCAGCAGCCGTACCGGGACCGAAAAACTGTTTTTT.

The chain employs TRBV28 and TRBJ2-2, with TRBD1 matching 9 bases. Germline V gene sequence: CDR1 MDHEN, CDR2 SYDVKM. Losses at the gene ends were 6 bases for V and 7 bases for J; bases not matched to a gene: 6. The length of the CDR3 is 14 residues. The CDR3 spells CASSRGTGIGELFF. CDR3 bases: TGTGCCAGCAGCCGAGGGACAGGGATCGGGGAGCTGTTTTTT.

As regards this clone: Other DNA sequences from this sample encode an identical CDR3 as well. The chain employs TRBV19 and TRBJ1-1; D unresolved. Per germline, CDR1 LNHDA and CDR2 SQIVND (reference sequence). Trimming cost V 3 bases and J 3 bases, with 8 bases left between them. CDR3 size: 13 residues. In DNA form, the CDR3 reads TGTGCCAGTAGTATTGGCCGGCACACTGAAGCTTTCTTT. This encodes CASSIGRHTEAFF.

The gene calls are TRBV9 and TRBJ2-1, with D possibly called TRBD1 or TRBD2 (5 bases each). The CDR3 runs 16 residues. Looked up from germline, CDR1 is SGDLS and CDR2 is YYNGEE. V lost 3 bases and J lost 7, with 20 bases in between. The chain's CDR3 is CASSAHGAKPSNEQFF. The CDR3 DNA reads as TGTGCCAGCAGCGCCCACGGGGCCAAGCCCTCTAATGAGCAGTTCTTC.

CDR3 region: CASRPDRVSTEAFF. The CDR3 DNA is TGTGCCAGCAGACCCGACAGGGTGAGCACTGAAGCTTTCTTT. The chain recombines TRBV9 with TRBJ1-1, with 7 bases lining up with TRBD1. CDR1 is SGDLS, CDR2 YYNGEE, per germline. Trimming at V came to 5 bases and at J to 4 bases, leaving 8 bases not matched to a gene. This CDR3 is built from 14 residues.

The chain has TRBV29-1 and TRBJ2-3; 8 bases line up with TRBD2. J gave up 0 bases and V 8 bases, and 7 bases lay outside the gene matches. The germline gives CDR1 SQVTM, CDR2 ANQGSEA. The CDR3 sequence is 14 residues long. CDR3 DNA sequence: TGCAGCATCTTAGCGGGACCTAGCACAGATACGCAGTATTTT. Protein: CSILAGPSTDTQYF.

The gene calls are TRBV7-9 and TRBJ2-7; 8 bases match TRBD2. The length of the CDR3 is 15 residues. The V gene end was trimmed by 5 bases and the J gene end by 3 bases; junction bases not matched to a gene: 9. CDR1 and CDR2 from the germline V gene are SEHNR and FQNEAQ (reference sequence). In DNA, the CDR3 is TGTGCCAGCAGCCGCCCGGGGGGGCCGGACTACGAGCAGTACTTC. Its translation is CASSRPGGPDYEQYF.

V and J are TRBV19 and TRBJ2-5, with 7 bases aligning to TRBD2. This CDR3 region has 15 residues. J was trimmed by 0 bases and V by 1 base; bases with no gene match: 2. Germline V gene lookup returns CDR1 LNHDA and CDR2 SQIVND (reference sequence). This chain's CDR3 is CASSIVAGNQETQYF. The CDR3 nucleotides are TGTGCCAGTAGTATAGTAGCGGGTAACCAAGAGACCCAGTACTTC.

This clone was found once. The chain links TRBV28 to TRBJ2-7; no definite D call. CDR1 is MDHEN and CDR2 is SYDVKM in the germline V gene. V lost 1 base to trimming and J lost 2 bases, with 6 bases between them. The CDR3 covers 13 residues. This chain's CDR3 is CASSLLGAYEQYF. As DNA, the CDR3 is TGTGCCAGCAGTTTATTAGGAGCCTACGAGCAGTACTTC.

The chain's CDR3 is CASSSGRAYNEQFF. CDR3 in DNA: TGTGCCAGTAGTAGTGGGAGGGCTTACAATGAGCAGTTCTTC. The V and J genes are TRBV19 and TRBJ2-1, with 7 bases matching TRBD2. Germline V CDR1 and CDR2: LNHDA, SQIVND (reference sequence). The junction had 4 bases not matched to a gene; V was cut back by 4 bases and J by 4 bases. The CDR3 is made up of 14 amino acids.

This clone is a singleton in its sample. The CDR3 spells CASSSLGTSGSKQYF. CDR3 in DNA: TGTGCCAGCAGTTCCCTCGGGACTAGCGGGAGTAAGCAGTACTTC. The rearrangement uses TRBV27 and TRBJ2-7; TRBD2 matches 14 bases. The V gene end was trimmed by 4 bases and the J gene end by 8 bases; junction bases not matched to a gene: 7. This CDR3 region has 15 residues. Per germline, CDR1 MNHEY and CDR2 SMNVEV (reference sequence).

V usage is TRBV9 and J usage is TRBJ1-1; TRBD1 aligns across 8 bases. The CDR3 totals 14 residues. The J segment lost 7 bases and the V segment lost 0 bases, leaving 5 bases of the junction unmatched. Germline values: CDR1 SGDLS, CDR2 YYNGEE. CDR3 sequence (DNA): TGTGCCAGCAGCGTAGCTGGACAGGGCGGTGAAGCTTTCTTT. Translated, it gives CASSVAGQGGEAFF.

This rearrangement joins TRBV9 to TRBJ1-2, with 7 bases aligning to TRBD1. Germline CDR1 is SGDLS and CDR2 is YYNGEE. The CDR3 totals 18 residues. J lost 5 bases, V lost 4 bases, and 20 bases had no gene match. In DNA, the CDR3 is TGTGCCAGCAGCTCTAGGAGGGACAGAGGGAATCCTTCATATGGCTACACCTTC. Its translation: CASSSRRDRGNPSYGYTF. Based on the CDR3 plus reference TRBV9 and TRBJ1-2, the full variable domain is DSGVTQTPKHLITATGQRVTLRCSPRSGDLSVYWYQQSLDQGLQFLIQYYNGEERAKGNILERFSAQQFPDLHSELNLSSLELGDSALYFCASSSRRDRGNPSYGYTFGSGTRLTVV.

This chain links TRBV27 with TRBJ2-3, with 9 bases identical to TRBD1. The germline V gene has CDR1 MNHEY and CDR2 SMNVEV (reference sequence). The J segment lost 3 bases and the V segment lost 2 bases, leaving 12 bases of the junction unmatched. The CDR3 has 18 amino acids. CDR3: CASSLKITGGPLTDTQYF. The DNA of the CDR3 is TGTGCCAGCAGTTTAAAAATTACAGGGGGCCCGCTTACAGATACGCAGTATTTT.

The chain uses TRBV18 and TRBJ2-5, with 8 bases matching TRBD2. V lost 3 bases, J lost 2 bases, and 8 bases stayed unmatched. Germline V lookup: CDR1 KGHSH, CDR2 LQKENI. The CDR3 extends over 16 amino acids. Here the CDR3 DNA reads TGTGCCAGCTCACCGTCGCTAGCGGGTCTACAAGAGACCCAGTACTTC. Residues: CASSPSLAGLQETQYF.

V is TRBV7-8 and J is TRBJ1-2, with TRBD1 identical over 8 bases. After removal of 1 base from V and 5 bases from J, the junction contained 12 bases not matched to a gene. From germline, CDR1 is SGHVS and CDR2 FQNEAQ. This CDR3 comprises 17 residues. CDR3 sequence reads: CASSLERADRAIYGYTF. The CDR3 nucleotides read TGTGCCAGCAGCTTAGAGCGAGCGGACAGGGCCATATATGGCTACACCTTC.